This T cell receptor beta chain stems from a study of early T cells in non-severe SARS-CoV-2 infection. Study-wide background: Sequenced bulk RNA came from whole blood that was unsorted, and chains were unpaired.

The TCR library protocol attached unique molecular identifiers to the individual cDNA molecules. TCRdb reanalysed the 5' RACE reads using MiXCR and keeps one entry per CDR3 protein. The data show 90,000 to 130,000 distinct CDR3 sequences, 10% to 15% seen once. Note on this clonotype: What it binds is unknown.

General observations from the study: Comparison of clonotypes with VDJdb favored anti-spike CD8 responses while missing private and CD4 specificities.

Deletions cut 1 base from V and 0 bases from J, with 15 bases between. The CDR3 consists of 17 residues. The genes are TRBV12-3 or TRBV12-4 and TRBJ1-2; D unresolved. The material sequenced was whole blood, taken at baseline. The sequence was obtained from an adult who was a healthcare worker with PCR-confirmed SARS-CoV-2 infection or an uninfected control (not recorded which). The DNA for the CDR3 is TGTGCCAGCAGTTTAGTAATAGGGTCCCTAGCTAACTATGGCTACACCTTC. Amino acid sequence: CASSLVIGSLANYGYTF.